This T cell receptor beta chain was identified during a study of blood T cell repertoires in COVID-19. Study overall: The origin of the acute and convalescent COVID-19 samples was the United States, Italy and Spain.

It was during active infection that Seattle patients were enrolled and then longitudinally followed. The CDR3 sequence is 12 residues long. The germline CDR1 and CDR2 sequences are SQVTM and ANQGSEA. The V end was cut by 3 bases, the J end by 3 bases, with 8 bases between. In the study's own analysis: Reference gene primer amplification yielded estimated nucleated cell counts. Profiled with immunoSEQ multiplex PCR; TCRdb holds only in-frame clones, not every one. For V, J and clone size, that table is used; D and trimming come from the DNA. This table holds about 170,000 clones, around four fifths found once.

The chain links TRBV29-1 to TRBJ2-5, with D maybe TRBD1 (5 bases). Input material: peripheral blood. This sequence originates from a woman in her sixties or seventies with COVID-19, enrolled during active disease. The CDR3 is CSVEGQKETQYF. Written as DNA, the CDR3 is TGCAGCGTTGAGGGGCAGAAAGAGACCCAGTACTTC.